There are a few counts of the clone carrying this T cell receptor (beta chain). Its antigen is not identified. CDR1 and CDR2 (germline): SGHTA, FQGNSA. V was cut by 5 bases and J by 4 bases, with 12 bases left in between. The CDR3 runs 13 residues. The entry originates in a study of beta chain features in type 1 diabetes. Study-wide results and limits: VDJ junctions from type 1 diabetes patients carried fewer insertions and larger deletions. In every one of the four CD4+ subsets, TCRB CDR3s were moderately but significantly shorter in Type 1 diabetes patients.

Sorting produced populations that all topped 95% purity. What was sequenced were expressed TCRB transcripts, since all of the isolated RNA had been reverse transcribed. The table came from immunoSEQ multiplex PCR; TCRdb's copy has only in-frame clones and leaves some out. Altogether some 370,000 clones are present, around 10% being singletons, with the ten largest covering about 0.64%. The chain recombines TRBV7-2 with TRBJ2-7, with D possibly being TRBD1 (6 bases). The sequence came from a man aged 25 to 40 with type 1 diabetes. What was sequenced was central memory CD4+ T cells from blood. In nucleotides, the CDR3 is TGTGCCAGCAGCAATTTTCAGGGGTACGAGCAGTACTTC. Its translation is CASSNFQGYEQYF. Using reference TRBV7-2 and TRBJ2-7 for the parts outside the CDR3, the full variable domain is GAGVSQSPSNKVTEKGKDVELRCDPISGHTALYWYRQSLGQGLEFLIYFQGNSAPDKSGLPSDRFSAERTGGSVSTLTIQRTQQEDSAVYLCASSNFQGYEQYFGPGTRLTVT.